The 6 T cell receptor beta chains reported below all come from one sample, sequenced in a study of blood T cells in healthy people across ages. Using a J-beta primer mix together with a sample-barcoded 5' primer, a second PCR was run for roughly 7 to 12 cycles. MiXCR was run by TCRdb on the 5' RACE reads, yielding one entry per CDR3 protein. The sample consists of approximately 730,000 distinct CDR3 sequences, about 55% of them appearing once. The sequenced sample consisted of blood. The receptors originated from a man of 80 years or more in good health.

This clonotype was counted a single time. V gene TRBV6-5 combines with J gene TRBJ2-5; D is ambiguous. From germline, CDR1 is MNHEY and CDR2 SVGAGI. The V end lost 5 bases, the J end lost 10 bases, and 20 bases lay between the germline ends. This CDR3 region has 14 residues. CDR3 nucleotide sequence: TGTGCCAGCAGTGGACCAGTCCCTCTAATGGACCAGTACTTC. Protein sequence: CASSGPVPLMDQYF.

This clonotype was seen only a few times. The V call is TRBV11-1, the J call TRBJ2-4, with TRBD2 identical over 8 bases. The J call may not be correct, given that the DNA end is closer to TRBJ2-5. The CDR3 covers 15 residues. Per germline, CDR1 SGHAT and CDR2 FQDESV (reference sequence). The CDR3 region has the DNA TGTGCCAGCAGCTTACGACTAGCGAAGGGAGAGACCCAGTACTTC. It encodes CASSLRLAKGETQYF.

The rearrangement uses TRBV2 and TRBJ2-5; 9 positions match TRBD1. J gave up 3 bases and V 7 bases, and 6 bases lay outside the gene matches. CDR1 is SNHLY, CDR2 FYNNEI, per germline. This CDR3 contains 14 residues. The CDR3 protein is CASTSGQGKETQYF. In nucleotides, the CDR3 is TGTGCCAGCACTTCGGGACAGGGCAAAGAGACCCAGTACTTC.

V usage is TRBV20-1 and J usage is TRBJ2-1, with 13 positions matching TRBD2. The V gene end was trimmed by 0 bases and the J gene end by 9 bases; junction bases not matched to a gene: 8. Germline V gene sequence: CDR1 DFQATT, CDR2 SNEGSKA (reference sequence). The CDR3 is 16 residues long. The chain's CDR3 is CSAREPTSGRNGEQFF. In DNA, the CDR3 is TGCAGTGCTAGAGAGCCGACTAGCGGGAGGAATGGTGAGCAGTTCTTC.

This clonotype was recorded a few times. The chain recombines TRBV12-3 or TRBV12-4 with TRBJ2-3; 10 nucleotides match TRBD2. The CDR3 sequence is 16 residues long. V gave up 0 bases and J gave up 14 bases; unmatched junction bases: 14. CDR3 bases: TGTGCCAGCAGTTTAGCGACTCTAGCGGGAGTTAGATACGCGTATTTT. It specifies CASSLATLAGVRYAYF.

This clonotype has more than one count but fewer than ten. V usage is TRBV24-1 and J usage is TRBJ2-1; 7 nucleotides line up with TRBD1. Germline CDR1 KGHDR, CDR2 SFDVKD. The CDR3 contains 17 residues. V lost 3 bases and J lost 4; bases outside the gene matches: 11. The CDR3 DNA sequence: TGTGCCACCAGTGATGCGGACCCGGGACAGCGATACAATGAGCAGTTCTTC. It specifies CATSDADPGQRYNEQFF.